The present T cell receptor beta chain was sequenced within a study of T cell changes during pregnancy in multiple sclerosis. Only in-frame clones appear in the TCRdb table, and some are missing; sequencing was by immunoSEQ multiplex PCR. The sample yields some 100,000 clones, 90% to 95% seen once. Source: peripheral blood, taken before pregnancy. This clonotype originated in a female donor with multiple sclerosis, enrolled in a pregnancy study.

The CDR3 protein is CASSTYPGQINEQFF. CDR3 in DNA: TGTGCCAGCAGCACATACCCGGGACAGATCAATGAGCAGTTCTTC. The chain combines TRBV7-3 with TRBJ2-1; 7 nucleotides line up with TRBD1. The V and J ends lost 5 bases and 6 bases, in that order; junction bases with no gene match: 10. This CDR3 contains 15 residues. Germline V lookup: CDR1 SGHTA, CDR2 FQGTGA.